This TCR beta chain derives from a study of shared clonotypes between healthy human individuals. For this clone: What it binds is unknown.

The donors, all of them Caucasian adults, lived in Nashville, Tennessee. Study conclusions and caveats: Generally, naive subsets came out with larger estimated richness than memory subsets.

CDR1 and CDR2 from the germline V gene are KGHSH and LQKENI. The CDR3 length is 11 residues. V gave up 6 bases and J gave up 12 bases, with 12 bases separating them. It was across several immunoSEQ plates that each subset's genomic DNA was evenly split. TCRdb's copy holds only in-frame clones and misses some; the assay was immunoSEQ multiplex PCR. The table lists under 650,000 clones, 90% to 96% of them singletons. Sequenced sample: naive CD4+ T cells sorted from blood. Noted subset: CD45RA+ positively selected. The TCR sequence derives from a woman aged 30 to 39 in good health. The chain links TRBV18 to TRBJ2-1; D is perhaps TRBD2 (5 bases). CDR3: CASSPAEGQFF. CDR3 sequence (DNA): TGTGCCAGCTCCCCGGCCGAGGGGCAGTTCTTC. Filled out from reference TRBV18 and TRBJ2-1, the complete variable domain reads NAGVMQNPRHLVRRRGQEARLRCSPMKGHSHVYWYRQLPEEGLKFMVYLQKENIIDESGMPKERFSAEFPKEGPSILRIQQVVRGDSAAYFCASSPAEGQFFGPGTRLTVL.